These T cell receptor beta chains were read from a single sample in a study of blood T cell repertoires in COVID-19. The repertoire was sequenced with immunoSEQ multiplex PCR; TCRdb's copy has only in-frame clones and lacks some. The sample lists 90,000 to 110,000 clones, around 81% occurring once. Sequenced: peripheral blood. The receptor set was obtained from a man older than 75 with acute or convalescent COVID-19. CDR3s include the opening cysteine and the closing phenylalanine or tryptophan. A D gene is named only where the DNA matches it firmly. Not all rows give a size; the values are once, few, many and, for expanded clones, a class.

size | J | V | D | CDR3 | DNA
. | TRBJ2-4 | TRBV9 | . | CASSQGLAKNIQYF | TGTGCCAGCAGCCAAGGACTGGCAAAAAACATTCAGTACTTC
. | TRBJ1-1 | TRBV2 | . | CASSEGGARAFF | TGTGCCAGCAGTGAGGGAGGGGCGCGGGCTTTCTTT
few | TRBJ2-2 | TRBV7-6 | TRBD2 | CASSLGAGGITGELFF | TGTGCCAGCAGCTTGGGAGCGGGAGGGATAACCGGGGAGCTGTTTTTT
. | TRBJ2-7 | TRBV6-5 | . | CASSYGRAYEQYF | TGTGCCAGCAGTTACGGCAGGGCGTACGAGCAGTACTTC
. | TRBJ1-6 | TRBV9 | . | CASSVDPGGNSPLHF | TGTGCCAGCAGCGTAGACCCCGGAGGTAATTCACCCCTCCACTTT
. | TRBJ1-1 | TRBV7-3 | . | CASSLGQNTEAFF | TGTGCCAGCAGCTTAGGACAGAACACTGAAGCTTTCTTT
. | TRBJ2-7 | TRBV28 | . | CASSLGGTANYEQYF | TGTGCCAGCAGTTTAGGGGGGACAGCTAACTACGAGCAGTACTTC
few | TRBJ1-3 | TRBV28 | TRBD1 | CASSSLRTGVGTGNTIYF | TGTGCCAGCAGTTCCCTGAGGACAGGGGTCGGGACTGGAAACACCATATATTTT
. | TRBJ2-7 | TRBV15 | TRBD2 | CATSGRLAFEQYF | TGTGCCACCAGCGGCCGACTAGCCTTCGAGCAGTACTTC
. | TRBJ2-7 | TRBV18 | . | CASSPPGRRDYEQYF | TGTGCCAGCTCACCACCGGGACGGCGGGACTACGAGCAGTACTTC
. | TRBJ1-4 | TRBV27 | TRBD1 | CASSLQGANEKLFF | TGTGCCAGCAGTCTACAGGGGGCTAATGAAAAACTGTTTTTT
. | TRBJ2-1 | TRBV10-3 | . | CAIGGKGASYNEQFF | TGTGCCATCGGGGGGAAGGGGGCGTCCTACAATGAGCAGTTCTTC
. | TRBJ1-1 | TRBV18 | TRBD1 | CASSPTTGGGTEAFF | TGTGCCAGCTCACCGACGACAGGGGGCGGAACTGAAGCTTTCTTT
few | TRBJ2-2 | TRBV6-1 | . | CASSESLMPGTGELFF | TGTGCCAGCAGTGAATCTTTAATGCCGGGGACCGGGGAGCTGTTTTTT